These 5 T cell receptor beta chains were all obtained from the same sample, sequenced in a study of shared clonotypes between healthy human individuals. Sequenced by immunoSEQ multiplex PCR; TCRdb stores in-frame clones only, minus some. The sample has over a million clones, roughly 97% seen once. Material: naive CD4+ T cells sorted from blood. The sample's subset: CD45RA+ positively selected. These receptors originate from a man aged 25-45 years in good health.

With respect to this clone: At the DNA level, this CDR3 is encoded by other sequences in the same sample as well. The chain couples TRBV11-2 to TRBJ2-7; the match to TRBD1 covers 8 bases. The length of the CDR3 is 14 residues. Germline assignment: CDR1 SGHAT and CDR2 FQNNGV. V trimming: 1 base; J trimming: 3 bases; junction bases outside the gene matches: 2. CDR3 in amino acids: CASSLGDRGYEQYF. The CDR3 DNA sequence: TGTGCCAGCAGCTTAGGAGACAGGGGCTACGAGCAGTACTTC. Together with reference TRBV11-2 and TRBJ2-7, the CDR3 gives the full variable domain: EAGVAQSPRYKIIEKRQSVAFWCNPISGHATLYWYQQILGQGPKLLIQFQNNGVVDDSQLPKDRFSAERLKGVDSTLKIQPAKLEDSAVYLCASSLGDRGYEQYFGPGTRLTVT.

The count of this clone is one. The chain couples TRBV18 to TRBJ2-7, with 10 bases fitting TRBD2. Losses at the gene ends were 3 bases for V and 6 bases for J; bases not matched to a gene: 8. The CDR3 spans 15 residues. Germline CDR1 KGHSH, CDR2 LQKENI. The CDR3 DNA reads TGTGCCAGCTCACCTCTAGCGGGAGTCTTGGGCGAGCAGTACTTC. It translates to CASSPLAGVLGEQYF.

This chain links TRBV5-6 with TRBJ2-7, with no clear D. This CDR3 is 14 amino acids long. V was shortened by 4 bases and J by 6 bases, with 17 bases between the two germline ends. Germline CDR1 reads SGHDT; CDR2 reads YYEEEE. In nucleotides, the CDR3 is TGTGCCAGCAGCCGACCCGGGTCCGATCTCGAGCAGTACTTC. Translated, it gives CASSRPGSDLEQYF.

V is TRBV27 and J is TRBJ2-2, with 8 bases lining up with TRBD1. The germline V gene encodes CDR1 MNHEY and CDR2 SMNVEV (reference sequence). Unmatched junction bases numbered 6, after V lost 4 bases and J lost 2 bases. The CDR3 is 16 amino acids. As DNA, the CDR3 is TGTGCCAGCAGTTGGGGGACAGGTAGAAACACCGGGGAGCTGTTTTTT. This gives the protein CASSWGTGRNTGELFF.

The V and J genes are TRBV18 and TRBJ2-3, with TRBD2 matching over 9 bases. The CDR3 spans 16 residues. Trimming removed 3 bases from V and 6 bases from J; junction bases left unmatched: 10. CDR1 and CDR2 from the germline V gene are KGHSH and LQKENI. In DNA form, the CDR3 reads TGTGCCAGCTCACCCGGACTAGCGAAAGGTGGGGATACGCAGTATTTT. This encodes CASSPGLAKGGDTQYF.